This TCR beta chain was sequenced for a study of beta chain features in type 1 diabetes. Reverse transcribing all isolated RNA meant expressed TCRB transcripts were sequenced. Some clones are missing from TCRdb's copy, which holds only in-frame ones; the method was immunoSEQ multiplex PCR. The sample comprises about 350,000 clones, around 19% of which are singletons, and approximately 0.043% rests with the top ten. CDR3 length: 15 amino acids. V was cut by 5 bases and J by 4 bases, with 17 bases left in between. Germline V gene sequence: CDR1 SGHVS, CDR2 FNYEAQ. Whole-study findings and limits: Using cDNA template may skew counts toward highly expressing activated cells.

Turning to this clone: What it binds is unknown.

This chain joins TRBV7-6 and TRBJ2-5; unclear D gene. The TCR comes from a woman aged 18-35 years in good health. What was sequenced was naive CD4+ T cells from blood. CDR3 sequence (DNA): TGTGCCAGCAGCCCGTCCCCGTCCCCGGTAGAGACCCAGTACTTC. Encoded protein: CASSPSPSPVETQYF.